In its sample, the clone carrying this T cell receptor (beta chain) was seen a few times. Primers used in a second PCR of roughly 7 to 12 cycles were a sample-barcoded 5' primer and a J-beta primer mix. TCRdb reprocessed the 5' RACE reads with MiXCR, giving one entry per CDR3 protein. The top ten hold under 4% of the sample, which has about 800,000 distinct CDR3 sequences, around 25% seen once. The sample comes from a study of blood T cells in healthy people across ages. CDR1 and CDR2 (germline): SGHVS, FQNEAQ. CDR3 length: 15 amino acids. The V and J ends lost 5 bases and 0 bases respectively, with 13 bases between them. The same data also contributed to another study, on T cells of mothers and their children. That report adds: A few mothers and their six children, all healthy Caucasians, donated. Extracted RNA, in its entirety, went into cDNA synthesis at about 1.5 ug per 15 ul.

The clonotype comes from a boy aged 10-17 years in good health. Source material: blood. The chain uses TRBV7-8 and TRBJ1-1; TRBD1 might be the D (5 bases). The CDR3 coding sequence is TGTGCCAGCAGCCCGGTGGGACTGATGAACACTGAAGCTTTCTTT. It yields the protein CASSPVGLMNTEAFF. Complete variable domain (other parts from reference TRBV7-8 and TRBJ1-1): GAGVSQSPRYKVAKRGQDVALRCDPISGHVSLFWYQQALGQGPEFLTYFQNEAQLDKSGLPSDRFFAERPEGSVSTLKIQRTQQEDSAVYLCASSPVGLMNTEAFFGQGTRLTVV.